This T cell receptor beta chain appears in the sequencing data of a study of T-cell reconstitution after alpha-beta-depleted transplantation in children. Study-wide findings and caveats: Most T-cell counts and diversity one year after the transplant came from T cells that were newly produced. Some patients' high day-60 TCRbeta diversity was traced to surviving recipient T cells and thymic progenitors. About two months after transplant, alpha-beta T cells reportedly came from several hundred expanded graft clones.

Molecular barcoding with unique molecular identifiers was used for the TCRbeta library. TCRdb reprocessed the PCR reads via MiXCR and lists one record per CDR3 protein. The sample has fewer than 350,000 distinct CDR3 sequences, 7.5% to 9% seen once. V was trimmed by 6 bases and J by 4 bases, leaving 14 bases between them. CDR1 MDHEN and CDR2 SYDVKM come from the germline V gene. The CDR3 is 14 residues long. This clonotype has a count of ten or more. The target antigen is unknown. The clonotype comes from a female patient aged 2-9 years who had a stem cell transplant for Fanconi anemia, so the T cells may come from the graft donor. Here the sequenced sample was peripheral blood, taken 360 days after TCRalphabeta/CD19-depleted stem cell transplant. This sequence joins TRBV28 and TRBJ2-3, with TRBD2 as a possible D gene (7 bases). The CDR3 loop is CASSPPGGADTQYF. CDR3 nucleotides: TGTGCCAGCAGCCCCCCGGGGGGCGCAGATACGCAGTATTTT.